The 24 T cell receptor beta chains below were found in one sample sequenced in a study of identical twins. TCRdb fed the 5' RACE reads into MiXCR, producing one record per CDR3 protein. The profile shows hundreds of thousands of distinct CDR3 sequences, approximately 6% of them singletons. The sample comprised naive T cells sorted from blood. Source of these receptors: a young man in good health.

Many counts were recorded for this clonotype. The chain joins TRBV29-1 to TRBJ1-1; no reliable D call. Germline lookup yields CDR1 SQVTM and CDR2 ANQGSEA. The CDR3 contains 14 residues. The V end lost 4 bases, the J end lost 1 base, and 13 bases lay between the germline ends. In nucleotides, the CDR3 is TGCAGCGTTGGAGCTGGACGAAAGAACACTGAAGCTTTCTTT. This encodes CSVGAGRKNTEAFF.

This clonotype was observed at least ten times. The chain combines TRBV6-5 with TRBJ2-2; 11 bases line up with TRBD2. J lost 5 bases, V lost 0 bases, and 2 bases had no gene match. Germline CDR1 MNHEY, CDR2 SVGAGI. The CDR3 is made up of 16 amino acids. This chain's CDR3 is CASSYSSGRVTGELFF. The CDR3 coding sequence is TGTGCCAGCAGTTACTCTAGCGGGAGGGTAACCGGGGAGCTGTTTTTT.

This clonotype showed up many times. The chain is built from TRBV5-5 and TRBJ2-3; D perhaps matches TRBD1 (6 bases). Germline V gives CDR1 SGHKS, CDR2 YYEKEE (reference sequence). This CDR3 has 13 amino acids. V was trimmed by 1 base and J by 4 bases, leaving 7 bases between them. CDR3 protein: CASSLTGPDTQYF. CDR3 DNA sequence: TGTGCCAGCAGCTTGACAGGGCCAGATACGCAGTATTTT.

This clonotype was seen many times. The V call is TRBV20-1, the J call TRBJ2-7, with 10 bases fitting TRBD2. Germline CDR1 DFQATT, CDR2 SNEGSKA (reference sequence). This CDR3 is built from 14 residues. CDR3 sequence reads: CSARAGGRISEQYV. CDR3 nucleotides: TGCAGTGCAAGAGCGGGAGGGCGGATCTCCGAGCAGTACGTC.

This clonotype appeared many times. The chain combines TRBV5-5 with TRBJ2-1, with TRBD1 matching 7 bases. CDR3 length: 13 residues. V lost 0 bases, J lost 8 bases, and 2 bases stayed unmatched. In germline, CDR1 is SGHKS, CDR2 YYEKEE (reference sequence). The chain's CDR3 is CASSLDRGHEQFF. DNA for the CDR3: TGTGCCAGCAGCTTGGACAGGGGACATGAGCAGTTCTTC. Supplemented by reference TRBV5-5 and TRBJ2-1, the full variable domain reads DAGVTQSPTHLIKTRGQQVTLRCSPISGHKSVSWYQQVLGQGPQFIFQYYEKEERGRGNFPDRFSARQFPNYSSELNVNALLLGDSALYLCASSLDRGHEQFFGPGTRLTVL.

This clonotype was seen ten or more times. This chain joins TRBV15 and TRBJ1-2; unclear D gene. Germline values: CDR1 LNHNV, CDR2 YYDKDF (reference sequence). V lost 0 bases to trimming and J lost 2 bases, with 7 bases between them. The CDR3 totals 14 residues. The CDR3 sequence is CATSRDAVNYGYTF. The CDR3 DNA follows: TGTGCCACCAGCAGAGACGCAGTCAACTATGGCTACACCTTC. Filled out from reference TRBV15 and TRBJ1-2, the complete variable domain reads DAMVIQNPRYQVTQFGKPVTLSCSQTLNHNVMYWYQQKSSQAPKLLFHYYDKDFNNEADTPDNFQSRRPNTSFCFLDIRSPGLGDTAMYLCATSRDAVNYGYTFGSGTRLTVV.

The V gene is TRBV6-6, the J gene TRBJ2-1; no clear D gene. This CDR3 has 13 amino acids. The V and J ends lost 1 base and 10 bases respectively, with 11 bases between them. Germline V gene lookup returns CDR1 MNHNY and CDR2 SVGAGI (reference sequence). The CDR3 DNA is TGTGCCAGCAGTTACTTGGGGAAGACAGAGCAGTTCTTC. This encodes CASSYLGKTEQFF.

The chain combines TRBV28 with TRBJ2-6; TRBD1 matches 8 bases. CDR3 length: 19 amino acids. Germline trimming cut 4 bases from V and 0 bases from J; bases unmatched to any gene: 11. CDR1 and CDR2 from the germline V gene are MDHEN and SYDVKM. CDR3 sequence reads: CASSSPQGERISGANVLTF. CDR3 DNA: TGTGCCAGCAGTTCCCCACAGGGGGAAAGGATCTCTGGGGCCAACGTCCTGACTTTC.

Many counts were recorded for this clonotype. The V call is TRBV12-3 or TRBV12-4, the J call TRBJ2-5, with D perhaps matching TRBD1 or TRBD2 (5 bases each). Trimming cost V 5 bases and J 1 base, with 11 bases left between them. The CDR3 runs to 14 residues. The CDR3 protein is CASSTRGSQETQYF. The DNA of the CDR3 is TGTGCCAGCAGTACTAGGGGTTCCCAAGAGACCCAGTACTTC.

This clonotype has only a few counts. V gene TRBV19 combines with J gene TRBJ2-7; a weak D match, TRBD1 (5 bases). This CDR3 has 13 residues. Trimming stripped 4 bases from V and 6 bases from J, with 13 bases between. Germline CDR1 is LNHDA and CDR2 is SQIVND (reference sequence). Written as DNA, the CDR3 is TGTGCCAGTAGTAGGTCAGGGAAAGGCGAGCAGTACTTC. Amino acids: CASSRSGKGEQYF.

This clonotype was counted many times. The V call is TRBV20-1, the J call TRBJ2-7, with 11 positions matching TRBD2. The V gene's germline CDR1 is DFQATT and CDR2 SNEGSKA (reference sequence). CDR3 length: 12 amino acids. Losses at the gene ends were 5 bases for V and 3 bases for J; bases not matched to a gene: 0. The CDR3 region is CSAGTSGYEQYF. CDR3 sequence (DNA): TGCAGTGCTGGGACTAGCGGCTACGAGCAGTACTTC.

The chain recombines TRBV28 with TRBJ2-7; TRBD2 is a possible D gene (5 bases). V gave up 8 bases and J gave up 2 bases, with 13 bases separating them. This CDR3 comprises 13 residues. Germline V lookup: CDR1 MDHEN, CDR2 SYDVKM. The CDR3 bases are TGTGCCAGCGGCCCTAGCCCGACCTACGAGCAGTACTTC. Its translation is CASGPSPTYEQYF.

This clonotype was seen more than once but under ten times. The chain uses TRBV5-1 and TRBJ2-3; a possible D gene is TRBD2 (5 bases). In germline, CDR1 is SGHRS, CDR2 YFSETQ. V lost 6 bases and J lost 9, with 14 bases in between. CDR3 length equals 12 residues. The CDR3 region is CASNDPGTTQYF. The CDR3, as DNA: TGCGCCAGCAATGACCCGGGAACCACGCAGTATTTT.

With regard to this clonotype: Given a much more abundant clone one base away, this may be a read error. J is TRBJ2-1 and V is TRBV28; D gene uncertain. This CDR3 has 11 amino acids. CDR1 is MDHEN, CDR2 SYDVKM, per germline. In DNA form, the CDR3 reads TGTGTCAGTAACTCCTACAATGAGCAGTTCTTC. This sequence encodes CVSNSYNEQFF.

The table lists this clonotype with a few counts. The gene calls are TRBV6-5 and TRBJ2-3; 11 bases fit TRBD2. CDR1 and CDR2 (germline): MNHEY, SVGAGI. V was clipped by 5 bases and J by 2 bases; unmatched bases: 6. The CDR3 contains 16 residues. The CDR3, as DNA: TGTGCCAGCAGTCCTCGACTAGCGGGGACCACAGATACGCAGTATTTT. It is translated as CASSPRLAGTTDTQYF.

This clonotype was detected ten times or more. V usage is TRBV10-3 and J usage is TRBJ1-6, with TRBD1 matching 8 bases. Per the germline V gene, CDR1 is ENHRY and CDR2 is SYGVKD. V gave up 4 bases and J gave up 10 bases; unmatched junction bases: 6. This CDR3 contains 14 residues. The CDR3 nucleotides are TGTGCCATCAGTGGGGACAGGACCTCGTCACCCCTCCACTTT. The encoded protein is CAISGDRTSSPLHF.

This clonotype was counted a few times. This may be a read error, as it is one base from a much larger clone. The V call is TRBV6-2 or TRBV6-3, the J call TRBJ2-6, with D possibly TRBD1 on 5 matching bases. The V gene's germline CDR1 is MNHEY and CDR2 SVGEGT. The CDR3 consists of 15 residues. CDR3 residues: CASSYSNSGANVLNF. Written as DNA, the CDR3 is TGTGCCAGCAGTTACTCAAACTCTGGGGCCAACGTCCTGAATTTC.

This clonotype was counted many times. CDR3 coding DNA: TGCAGCGTTGAGGGGTTCCAAGAGACCCAGTACTTC. It encodes CSVEGFQETQYF. The gene calls are TRBV29-1 and TRBJ2-5; D not resolved. Per the germline V gene, CDR1 is SQVTM and CDR2 is ANQGSEA. V was cut by 3 bases and J by 1 base, with 6 bases left in between. CDR3 size: 12 residues.

This clonotype was counted at least ten times. The V call is TRBV12-3 or TRBV12-4, the J call TRBJ1-1; D remains unclear. The CDR3 spans 12 residues. V lost 7 bases and J 7 bases, leaving 13 bases between the germline ends. CDR3 loop: CASTQEDFEAFF. For the CDR3, the DNA is TGTGCCAGCACCCAGGAAGACTTTGAAGCTTTCTTT.

This clonotype was detected many times. The CDR3 here is CASSLSGDRGTDTQYF. DNA of the CDR3: TGTGCCAGCAGTTTATCCGGGGACCGGGGCACAGATACGCAGTATTTT. This chain uses TRBV28 with TRBJ2-3; D may correspond to TRBD1 or TRBD2 (5 bases each). Per the germline V gene, CDR1 is MDHEN and CDR2 is SYDVKM. This CDR3 spans 16 amino acids. Deletions cut 1 base from V and 1 base from J, with 12 bases between.

This clonotype was seen at least ten times. The chain carries TRBV20-1 and TRBJ2-2, with TRBD2 identical over 11 bases. V lost 0 bases to trimming and J lost 4 bases; unmatched junction nucleotides: 10. In germline, CDR1 is DFQATT, CDR2 SNEGSKA (reference sequence). The CDR3 has 18 residues. CDR3 nucleotide sequence: TGCAGTGCTAGAGATGATAGTAGCGGGAGGGTGGTCACCGGGGAGCTGTTTTTT. Amino acid sequence: CSARDDSSGRVVTGELFF.

This clonotype showed up many times. This chain links TRBV5-1 with TRBJ1-5; D is possibly TRBD1 (5 bases). This CDR3 is 15 amino acids long. Per the germline V gene, CDR1 is SGHRS and CDR2 is YFSETQ. V dropped 0 bases and J dropped 4 bases, with 11 bases sitting between them. The CDR3 nucleotides read TGCGCCAGCAGCTTGGCGGGCAGGGAAAATCAGCCCCAGCATTTT. It specifies CASSLAGRENQPQHF.

This clonotype was observed a handful of times. The gene calls are TRBV5-1 and TRBJ2-5; D may be TRBD1 (6 bases). The germline CDR1 and CDR2 sequences are SGHRS and YFSETQ. V shed 7 bases and J shed 3 bases, with 19 bases lying between them. The CDR3 sequence is 15 residues long. DNA of the CDR3: TGCGCCAGCGGAATATGGACAGCAGAAAAAGAGACCCAGTACTTC. It encodes CASGIWTAEKETQYF.

This clonotype was observed many times. This chain joins TRBV5-5 and TRBJ2-7; 9 bases fit TRBD1. Unmatched junction bases numbered 14, after V lost 2 bases and J lost 8 bases. Per the germline V gene, CDR1 is SGHKS and CDR2 is YYEKEE (reference sequence). The CDR3 sequence is 16 residues long. CDR3 DNA sequence: TGTGCCAGCAGCTTTCGGTCGGGACAGGGAATCGACCAGCAGTACTTC. Translation: CASSFRSGQGIDQQYF.